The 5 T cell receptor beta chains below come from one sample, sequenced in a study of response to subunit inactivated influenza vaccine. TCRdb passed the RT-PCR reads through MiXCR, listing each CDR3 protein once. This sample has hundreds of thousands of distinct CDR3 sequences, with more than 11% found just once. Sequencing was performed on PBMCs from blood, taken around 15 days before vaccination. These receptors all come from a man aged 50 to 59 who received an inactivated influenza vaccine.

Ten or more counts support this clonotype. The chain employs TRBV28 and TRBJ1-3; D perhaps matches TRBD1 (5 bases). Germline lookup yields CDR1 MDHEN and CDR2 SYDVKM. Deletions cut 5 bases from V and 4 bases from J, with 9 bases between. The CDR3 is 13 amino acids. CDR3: CASSPRTGNTIYF. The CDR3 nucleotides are TGTGCCAGCAGTCCCAGGACAGGAAACACCATATATTTT.

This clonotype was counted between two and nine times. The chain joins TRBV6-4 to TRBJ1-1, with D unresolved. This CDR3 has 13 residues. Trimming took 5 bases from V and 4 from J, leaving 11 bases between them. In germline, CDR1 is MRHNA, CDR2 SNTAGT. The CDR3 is CASSLRTGTEAFF. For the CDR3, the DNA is TGTGCCAGCAGTTTACGTACGGGCACTGAAGCTTTCTTT.

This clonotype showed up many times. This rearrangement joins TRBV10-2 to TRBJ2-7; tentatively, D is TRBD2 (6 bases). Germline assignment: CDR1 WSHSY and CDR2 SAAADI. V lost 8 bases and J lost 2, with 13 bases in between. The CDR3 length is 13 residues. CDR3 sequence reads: CASARGPTYEQYF. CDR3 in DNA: TGCGCCAGCGCGCGGGGTCCGACCTACGAGCAGTACTTC.

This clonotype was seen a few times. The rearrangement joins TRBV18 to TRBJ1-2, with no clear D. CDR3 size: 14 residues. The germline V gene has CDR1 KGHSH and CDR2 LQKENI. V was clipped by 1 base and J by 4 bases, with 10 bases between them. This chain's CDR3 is CASSPQGGGYGYTF. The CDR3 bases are TGTGCCAGCTCACCACAGGGAGGAGGCTATGGCTACACCTTC. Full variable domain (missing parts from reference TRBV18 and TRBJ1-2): NAGVMQNPRHLVRRRGQEARLRCSPMKGHSHVYWYRQLPEEGLKFMVYLQKENIIDESGMPKERFSAEFPKEGPSILRIQQVVRGDSAAYFCASSPQGGGYGYTFGSGTRLTVV.

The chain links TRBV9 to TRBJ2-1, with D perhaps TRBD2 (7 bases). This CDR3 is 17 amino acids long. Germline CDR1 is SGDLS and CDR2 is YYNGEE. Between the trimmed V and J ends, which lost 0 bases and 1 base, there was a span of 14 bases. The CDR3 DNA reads TGTGCCAGCAGCGTAGAGGGGGGAGGGCCTTCCTACAATGAGCAGTTCTTC. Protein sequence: CASSVEGGGPSYNEQFF.